Presented here are 12 T cell receptor beta chains from one specimen sequenced in a study of tumor and adjacent non-tumor tissue in lung cancer. The library came from three nested PCR rounds adapted from ARM-PCR protocols. TCRdb fed the multiplex PCR reads into MiXCR, producing one record per CDR3 protein. The data show about 90,000 distinct CDR3 sequences, with roughly three fifths seen just once and roughly 15% held by the top ten. The template was RNA from unsorted bulk tissue. Sequences were obtained from lung tumor tissue. The receptors come from a man aged 65 to 85 with non-small cell lung cancer.

A single count supports this clonotype. The V and J genes are TRBV29-1 and TRBJ2-2; maybe TRBD2 (5 bases). Germline CDR1 SQVTM, CDR2 ANQGSEA. The CDR3 runs to 13 residues. V was shortened by 3 bases and J by 1 base, with 6 bases between the two germline ends. The CDR3 protein is CSVDGENTGELFF. For the CDR3, the DNA is TGCAGCGTTGACGGGGAGAACACCGGGGAGCTGTTTTTT.

As regards this clonotype: Since the CDR3 does not end with the conserved phenylalanine or tryptophan, this likely comes from a read error. The chain has TRBV11-3 and TRBJ1-1, with D tentatively TRBD1 (6 bases). Germline CDR1 is SGHNT and CDR2 is YENEEA. The CDR3 is made up of 16 amino acids. This CDR3 is CVGNRSGTNMNTEAFS. DNA of the CDR3: TGTGTCGGCAACCGCAGCGGGACAAATATGAACACTGAAGCTTTCTCT.

This clonotype has a count of ten or more. V is TRBV14 and J is TRBJ2-7; 7 bases match TRBD1. This CDR3 is 14 amino acids long. Germline V gene lookup returns CDR1 SGHDN and CDR2 FVKESK. The trim removed 2 bases at V and 3 bases at J, leaving 4 bases unmatched. The CDR3 DNA follows: TGTGCCAGCAGCCAATGGGCAGGGGGCTACGAGCAGTACTTC. Protein product: CASSQWAGGYEQYF.

In this sample, this clonotype turned up once. Relative to the germline gene, one junction end is altered; a read error may explain this. CDR3 DNA: TGTGCCAGCAGTCTAGCGGGAACGGGCTGGACAGATACGCAATATTTT. This translates into CASSLAGTGWTDTQYF. The chain recombines TRBV6-5 with TRBJ2-3; 9 bases match TRBD2. The germline V gene has CDR1 MNHEY and CDR2 SVGAGI. This CDR3 has 16 amino acids.

Written as DNA, the CDR3 is TGTGCCAGCAGCTTAGGGACGTCCGCCCGGGGGCTGTTTTTT. Translated: CASSLGTSARGLFF. The chain recombines TRBV11-3 with TRBJ2-2; a weak D match, TRBD2 (5 bases). The CDR3 sequence is 14 residues long. Germline V lookup: CDR1 SGHNT, CDR2 YENEEA. Trimming removed 1 base at V and 13 bases at J, with 16 bases between.

In the case of this clonotype: One end of the junction is discordant with germline, which a read error may explain. The chain carries TRBV6-5 and TRBJ2-7; D is perhaps TRBD2 (7 bases). The CDR3 sequence is 14 residues long. In germline, CDR1 is MNHEY, CDR2 SVGAGI. For the CDR3, the DNA is TGTGCCAGCAGCCCCGAGGGGGGGTCTTGGGAGCAGTATTTC. Protein sequence: CASSPEGGSWEQYF.

This clonotype was seen once. A much larger clone differs from this one at a single base, so this may be a read error. This sequence joins TRBV20-1 and TRBJ2-2; D is undetermined. Germline CDR1 is DFQATT and CDR2 is SNEGSKA (reference sequence). Trimming removed 4 bases from V and 5 bases from J, with 17 bases in between. The CDR3 has 15 amino acids. CDR3 loop: CSANKRPGSTGELFF. CDR3 nucleotide sequence: TGCAGTGCTAACAAACGGCCGGGCAGTACCGGGGAGCTGTTTTTT.

On this clonotype itself: A much larger clone differs by one base, so this may be a read error. The chain carries TRBV12-3 or TRBV12-4 and TRBJ2-3; 7 nucleotides match TRBD2. The CDR3 runs to 12 residues. The CDR3, as DNA: TGTGCCAGCAGTATAGCGGGAGATACGCAGTATTTT. Amino acid sequence: CASSIAGDTQYF.

This clonotype was found a few times. The gene calls are TRBV30 and TRBJ1-2; 7 positions match TRBD1. The CDR3 runs to 14 residues. Looked up from germline, CDR1 is GTSNPN and CDR2 is SVGIG (reference sequence). The trim removed 5 bases at V and 4 bases at J, leaving 10 bases unmatched. The CDR3 DNA reads as TGTGCCTGGGCTTCACTGACAGGGTTCTATGGCTACACCTTC. Amino acid sequence: CAWASLTGFYGYTF. The full variable domain, rest sourced from reference TRBV30 and TRBJ1-2, is SQTIHQWPATLVQPVGSPLSLECTVEGTSNPNLYWYRQAAGRGLQLLFYSVGIGQISSEVPQNLSASRPQDRQFILSSKKLLLSDSGFYLCAWASLTGFYGYTFGSGTRLTVV.

This clonotype occurred once. This could be a read error, since a much larger clone is one nucleotide away. The J gene is TRBJ1-1, the V gene TRBV28; no reliable D call. V lost 6 bases and J 11 bases, leaving 19 bases between the germline ends. The CDR3 length is 13 residues. The germline V gene has CDR1 MDHEN and CDR2 SYDVKM. Here the CDR3 reads CASRSDPNRKAFF. Written as DNA, the CDR3 is TGTGCCAGCAGGTCCGACCCAAACCGGAAGGCTTTCTTT. Combining the CDR3 with reference TRBV28 and TRBJ1-1 gives the whole variable domain DVKVTQSSRYLVKRTGEKVFLECVQDMDHENMFWYRQDPGLGLRLIYFSYDVKMKEKGDIPEGYSVSREKKERFSLILESASTNQTSMYLCASRSDPNRKAFFGQGTRLTVV.

In regard to this clonotype: A much larger clone is a single base away; this may be a read error. V gene TRBV12-3 or TRBV12-4 combines with J gene TRBJ2-7; possible D gene TRBD1, 6 bases. The length of the CDR3 is 14 residues. Trimming took off 5 bases at V and 5 bases at J, with 16 bases between the two ends. The CDR3: CASSLQGLNHEQYF. Here the CDR3 DNA reads TGTGCCAGCAGTCTTCAGGGGCTAAACCACGAGCAGTACTTC.

This chain links TRBV28 with TRBJ2-5, with D perhaps given as TRBD1 or TRBD2 (6 bases each). V was pared by 10 bases and J by 0 bases, with 18 bases between. Germline CDR1 MDHEN, CDR2 SYDVKM. This CDR3 comprises 15 residues. The CDR3 is CATKRRGAYQETQYF. The CDR3 DNA sequence: TGTGCCACCAAAAGGAGGGGGGCGTACCAAGAGACCCAGTACTTC.